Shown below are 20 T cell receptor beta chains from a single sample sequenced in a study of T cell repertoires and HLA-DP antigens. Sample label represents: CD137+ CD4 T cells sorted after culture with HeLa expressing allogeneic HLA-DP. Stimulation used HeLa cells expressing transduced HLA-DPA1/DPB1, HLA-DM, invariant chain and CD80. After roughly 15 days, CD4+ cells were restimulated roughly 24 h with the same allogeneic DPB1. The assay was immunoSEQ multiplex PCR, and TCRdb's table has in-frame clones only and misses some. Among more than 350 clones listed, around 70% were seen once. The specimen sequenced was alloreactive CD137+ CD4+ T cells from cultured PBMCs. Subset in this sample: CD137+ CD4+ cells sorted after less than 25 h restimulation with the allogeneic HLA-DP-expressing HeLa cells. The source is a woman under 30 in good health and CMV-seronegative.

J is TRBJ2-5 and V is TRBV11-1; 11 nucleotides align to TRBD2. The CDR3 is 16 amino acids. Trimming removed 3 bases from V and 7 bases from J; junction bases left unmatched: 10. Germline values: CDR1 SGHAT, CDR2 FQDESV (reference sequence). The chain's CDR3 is CASSLGTSGRRGTQYF. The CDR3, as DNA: TGTGCCAGCAGCTTGGGGACTAGCGGACGCAGGGGGACCCAGTACTTC.

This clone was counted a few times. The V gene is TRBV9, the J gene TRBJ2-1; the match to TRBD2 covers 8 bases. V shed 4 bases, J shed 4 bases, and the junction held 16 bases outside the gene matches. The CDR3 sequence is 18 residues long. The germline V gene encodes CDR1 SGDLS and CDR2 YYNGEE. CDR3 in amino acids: CASSPSMGAGGWYNEQFF. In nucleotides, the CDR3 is TGTGCCAGCAGCCCCTCCATGGGGGCGGGGGGTTGGTACAATGAGCAGTTCTTC.

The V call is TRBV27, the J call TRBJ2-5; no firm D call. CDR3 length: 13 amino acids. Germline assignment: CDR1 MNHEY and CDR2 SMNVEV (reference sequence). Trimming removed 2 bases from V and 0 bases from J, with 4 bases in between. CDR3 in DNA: TGTGCCAGCAGTTTACTGTACCAAGAGACCCAGTACTTC. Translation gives CASSLLYQETQYF.

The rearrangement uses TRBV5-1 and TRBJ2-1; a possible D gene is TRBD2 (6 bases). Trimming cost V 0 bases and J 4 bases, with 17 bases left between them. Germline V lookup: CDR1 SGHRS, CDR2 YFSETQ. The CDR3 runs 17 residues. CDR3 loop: CASSLAVGLSLYNEQFF. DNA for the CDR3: TGCGCCAGCAGCTTGGCCGTGGGACTTTCCCTTTACAATGAGCAGTTCTTC.

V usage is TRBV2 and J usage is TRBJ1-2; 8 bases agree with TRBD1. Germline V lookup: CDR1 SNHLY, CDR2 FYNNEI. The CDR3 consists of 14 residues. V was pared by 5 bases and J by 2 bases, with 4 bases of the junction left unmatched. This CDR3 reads CASSLDRVNYGYTF. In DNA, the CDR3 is TGTGCCAGCAGTTTGGACAGGGTGAACTATGGCTACACCTTC. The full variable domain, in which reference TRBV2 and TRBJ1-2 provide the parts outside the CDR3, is EPEVTQTPSHQVTQMGQEVILRCVPISNHLYFYWYRQILGQKVEFLVSFYNNEISEKSEIFDDQFSVERPDGSNFTLKIRSTKLEDSAMYFCASSLDRVNYGYTFGSGTRLTVV.

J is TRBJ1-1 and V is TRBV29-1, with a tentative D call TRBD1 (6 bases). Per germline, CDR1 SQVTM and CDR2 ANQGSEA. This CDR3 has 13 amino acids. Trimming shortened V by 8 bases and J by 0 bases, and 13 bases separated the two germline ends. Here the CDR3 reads CSQTGSLNTEAFF. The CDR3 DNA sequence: TGCAGCCAAACAGGGAGTTTGAACACTGAAGCTTTCTTT.

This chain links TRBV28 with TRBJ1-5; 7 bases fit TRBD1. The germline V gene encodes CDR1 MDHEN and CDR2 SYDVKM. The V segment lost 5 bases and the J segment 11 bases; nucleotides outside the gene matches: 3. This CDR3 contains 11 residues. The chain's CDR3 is CASSPQGAQHF. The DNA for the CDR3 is TGTGCCAGCAGTCCCCAGGGGGCCCAGCATTTT.

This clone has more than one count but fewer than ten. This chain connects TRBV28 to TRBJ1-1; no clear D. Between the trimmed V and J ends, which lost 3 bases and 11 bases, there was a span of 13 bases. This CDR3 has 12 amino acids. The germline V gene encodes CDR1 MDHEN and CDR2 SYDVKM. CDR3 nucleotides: TGTGCCAGCAGTTTTAGGCAGGCCCAGGCTTTCTTT. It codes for CASSFRQAQAFF.

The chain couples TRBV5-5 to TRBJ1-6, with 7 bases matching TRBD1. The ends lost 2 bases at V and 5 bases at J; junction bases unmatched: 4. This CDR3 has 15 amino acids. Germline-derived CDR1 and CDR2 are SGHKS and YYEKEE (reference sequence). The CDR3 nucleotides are TGTGCCAGCAGCTTAGGGACAGCAGATAATTCACCCCTCCACTTT. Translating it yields CASSLGTADNSPLHF.

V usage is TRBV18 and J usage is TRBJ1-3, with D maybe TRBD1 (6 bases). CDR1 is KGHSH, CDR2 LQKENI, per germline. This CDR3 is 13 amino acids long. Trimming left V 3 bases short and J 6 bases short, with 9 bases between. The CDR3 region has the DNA TGTGCCAGCTCACCCGGACAGTCAAACACCATATATTTT. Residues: CASSPGQSNTIYF.

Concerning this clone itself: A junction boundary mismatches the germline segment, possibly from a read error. DNA for the CDR3: TGTGCCCGGAGCAGGGGGGGAGGTGAAAAACTGTTTTTT. Translating gives CARSRGGGEKLFF. The rearrangement joins TRBV30 to TRBJ1-4; 7 bases align to TRBD1. Germline V gene data show CDR1 as GTSNPN and CDR2 as SVGIG (reference sequence). The CDR3 totals 13 residues.

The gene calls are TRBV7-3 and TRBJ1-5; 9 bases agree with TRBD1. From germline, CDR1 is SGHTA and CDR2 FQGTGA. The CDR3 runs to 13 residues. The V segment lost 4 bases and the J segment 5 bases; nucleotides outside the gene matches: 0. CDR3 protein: CASSWTGDQPQHF. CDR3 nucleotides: TGTGCCAGCAGCTGGACAGGGGATCAGCCCCAGCATTTT.

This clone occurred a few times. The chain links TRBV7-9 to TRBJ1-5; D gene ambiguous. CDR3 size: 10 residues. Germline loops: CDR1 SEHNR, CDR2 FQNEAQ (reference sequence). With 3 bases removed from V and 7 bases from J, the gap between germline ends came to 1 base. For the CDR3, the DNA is TGTGCCAGCAGCTTCCAGCCCCAGCATTTT. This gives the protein CASSFQPQHF.

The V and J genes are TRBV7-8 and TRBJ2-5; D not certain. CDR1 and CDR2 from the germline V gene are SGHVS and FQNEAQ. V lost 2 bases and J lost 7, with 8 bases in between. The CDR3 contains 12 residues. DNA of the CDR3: TGTGCCAGCAGCTTAAGAAGAGGGACCCAGTACTTC. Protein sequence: CASSLRRGTQYF.

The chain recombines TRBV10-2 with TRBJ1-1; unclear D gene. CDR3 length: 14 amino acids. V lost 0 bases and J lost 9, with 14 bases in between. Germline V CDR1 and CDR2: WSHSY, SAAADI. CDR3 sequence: CASSESKGHGKAFF. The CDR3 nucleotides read TGCGCCAGCAGTGAGTCGAAGGGTCACGGCAAAGCTTTCTTT.

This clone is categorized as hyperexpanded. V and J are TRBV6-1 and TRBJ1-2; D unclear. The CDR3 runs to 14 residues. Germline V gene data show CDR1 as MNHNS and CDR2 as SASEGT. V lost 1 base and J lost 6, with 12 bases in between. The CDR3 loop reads CASSEVDGLDGYTF. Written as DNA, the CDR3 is TGTGCCAGCAGTGAAGTGGACGGTCTGGATGGCTACACCTTC.

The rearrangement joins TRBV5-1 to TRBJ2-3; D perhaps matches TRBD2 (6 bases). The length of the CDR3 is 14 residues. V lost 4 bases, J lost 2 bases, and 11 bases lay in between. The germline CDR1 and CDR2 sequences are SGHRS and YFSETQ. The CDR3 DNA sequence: TGCGCCAGCAGCCTGGACTATCCCACAGATACGCAGTATTTT. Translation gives CASSLDYPTDTQYF.

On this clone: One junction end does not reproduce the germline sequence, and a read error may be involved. CDR3 sequence: CASSQDGRIEHRGAVF. Here the CDR3 DNA reads TGCGCCAGCAGCCAAGATGGCAGGATCGAACACCGGGGAGCTGTTTTT. This rearrangement joins TRBV4-3 to TRBJ2-2; TRBD2 might be the D (5 bases). The CDR3 contains 16 residues. CDR1 and CDR2 from the germline V gene are LGHNA and YSLEER.

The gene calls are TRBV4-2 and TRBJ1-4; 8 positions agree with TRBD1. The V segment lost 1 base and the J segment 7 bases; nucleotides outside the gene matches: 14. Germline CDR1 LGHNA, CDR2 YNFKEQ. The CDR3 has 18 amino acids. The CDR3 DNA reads TGTGCCAGCAGCCAAGTGAGTTGGGTTGGACAGGGTGCTGAAAAACTGTTTTTT. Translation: CASSQVSWVGQGAEKLFF.

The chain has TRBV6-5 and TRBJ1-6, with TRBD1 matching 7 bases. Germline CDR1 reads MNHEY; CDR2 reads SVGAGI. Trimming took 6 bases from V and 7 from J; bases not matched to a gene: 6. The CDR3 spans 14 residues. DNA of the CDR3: TGTGCCAGCAGCACAGGGGTACGGAATTCACCCCTCCACTTT. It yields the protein CASSTGVRNSPLHF.